Here is one T cell receptor beta chain with its context. Its antigen is currently unknown. The data derive from a study of T cell responses to AZD1222 COVID-19 vaccine. Study outcomes and limitations: Spike-specific TCR breadth and depth grew following two AZD1222 doses. White British people made up most donors, females outnumbered males, and clonal diversity was possibly underestimated. A reported finding is that nearly half of spike-specific TCRs target unmutated variant regions.

Profiled with immunoSEQ multiplex PCR; TCRdb holds only in-frame clones, not every one. Here the sample spans 120,000 or so clones, around 90% being singletons. The sequencing used peripheral blood, collected on day 0 of AZD1222 vaccination. This clonotype originated in an adult in good health.

The CDR3 loop is CASSLSFGRSEKLFF. CDR3 DNA sequence: TGCGCCAGCAGCTTGTCCTTTGGACGCAGTGAAAAACTGTTTTTT. The rearrangement uses TRBV5-1 and TRBJ1-4, with D unclear. This CDR3 contains 15 residues. Germline CDR1 SGHRS, CDR2 YFSETQ. The ends were cut back, 1 base at V and 7 bases at J, with 14 bases in the middle.